The TCR beta chain under discussion was sequenced for a study of T-cell reconstitution after alpha-beta-depleted transplantation in children. This clonotype occurred many times. Its antigen is as yet unknown. The CDR3 is 13 residues long. Trimming removed 8 bases from V and 2 bases from J; junction bases left unmatched: 3. Unique molecular identifiers were built into the TCRbeta library. Via MiXCR, TCRdb re-called the PCR reads, giving one row per CDR3 protein. The sample gives fewer than 550,000 distinct CDR3 sequences, about 10% of which show up once; just over 2% is in the top ten. Findings of the study overall: T-cell numbers and diversity one year post-transplant derived largely from freshly generated T cells.

This specimen was PBMCs, taken before TCRalphabeta/CD19-depleted stem cell transplant. V gene TRBV12-3 or TRBV12-4 combines with J gene TRBJ2-7; 10 positions match TRBD2. The source is a child under 10 years old with inherited bone marrow failure, due to receive a stem cell transplant. The DNA of the CDR3 is TGTGCCAGCGGTAGCGGGGGGACCTACGAGCAGTACTTC. It is translated as CASGSGGTYEQYF.